The clone carrying this T cell receptor beta chain was picked up a small number of times. This sample was included in a study of blood T cell repertoires in COVID-19. The germline V gene has CDR1 SGHNT and CDR2 YENEEA. The CDR3 is 17 amino acids. Deletions cut 5 bases from V and 0 bases from J, with 20 bases between. The table came from immunoSEQ multiplex PCR; TCRdb's copy has only in-frame clones and leaves some out. Among some 70,000 clones listed, 85% to 90% were seen once. The origin of this receptor is a man older than 75 with acute or convalescent COVID-19. Sequenced material: peripheral blood. The chain joins TRBV11-3 to TRBJ2-7; D is possibly TRBD2 (7 bases). CDR3 loop: CASSPGGSRTASYEQYF. The CDR3 region has the DNA TGTGCCAGCAGCCCGGGGGGCTCCAGAACGGCCTCCTACGAGCAGTACTTC.